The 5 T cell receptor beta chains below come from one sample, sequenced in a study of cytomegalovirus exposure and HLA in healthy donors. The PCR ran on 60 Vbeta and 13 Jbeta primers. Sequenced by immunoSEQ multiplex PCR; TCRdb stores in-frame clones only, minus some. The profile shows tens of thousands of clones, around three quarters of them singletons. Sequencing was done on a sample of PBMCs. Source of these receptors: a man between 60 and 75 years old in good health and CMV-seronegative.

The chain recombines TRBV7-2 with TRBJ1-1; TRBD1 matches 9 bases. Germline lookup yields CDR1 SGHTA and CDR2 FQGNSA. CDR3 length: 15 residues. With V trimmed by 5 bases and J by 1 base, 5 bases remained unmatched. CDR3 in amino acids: CASSDDRGRNTEAFF. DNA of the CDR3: TGTGCCAGCAGCGATGACAGGGGGAGGAACACTGAAGCTTTCTTT.

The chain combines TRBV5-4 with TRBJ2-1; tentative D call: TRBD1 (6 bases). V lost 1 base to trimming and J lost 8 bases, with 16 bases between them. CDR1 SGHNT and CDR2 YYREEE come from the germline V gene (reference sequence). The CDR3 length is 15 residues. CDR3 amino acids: CASSLRQESNDEQFF. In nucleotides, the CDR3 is TGTGCCAGCAGCTTGAGACAGGAGTCTAATGATGAGCAGTTCTTC.

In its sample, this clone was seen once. CDR3 in amino acids: CASSSRDNQETQYF. DNA for the CDR3: TGTGCCAGCAGCTCCCGGGACAACCAAGAGACCCAGTACTTC. The genes are TRBV7-2 and TRBJ2-5; D is perhaps TRBD1 (6 bases). V lost 4 bases and J 0 bases, leaving 9 bases between the germline ends. CDR1 SGHTA and CDR2 FQGNSA come from the germline V gene. The CDR3 sequence is 14 residues long.

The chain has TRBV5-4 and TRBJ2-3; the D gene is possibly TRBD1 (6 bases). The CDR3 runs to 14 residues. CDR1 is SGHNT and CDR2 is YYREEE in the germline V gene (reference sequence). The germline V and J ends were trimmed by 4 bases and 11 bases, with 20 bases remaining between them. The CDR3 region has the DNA TGTGCCAGCAGCGGGCCCCCGGATGGACAGAGGCAGTATTTT. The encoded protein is CASSGPPDGQRQYF.

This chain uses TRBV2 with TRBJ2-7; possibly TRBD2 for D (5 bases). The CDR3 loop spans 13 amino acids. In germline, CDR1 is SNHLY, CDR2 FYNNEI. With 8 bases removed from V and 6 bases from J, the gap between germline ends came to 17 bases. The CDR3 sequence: CASLGVVAREQYF. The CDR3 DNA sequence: TGTGCCAGCTTGGGAGTAGTGGCACGCGAGCAGTACTTC. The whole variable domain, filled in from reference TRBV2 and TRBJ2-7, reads EPEVTQTPSHQVTQMGQEVILRCVPISNHLYFYWYRQILGQKVEFLVSFYNNEISEKSEIFDDQFSVERPDGSNFTLKIRSTKLEDSAMYFCASLGVVAREQYFGPGTRLTVT.